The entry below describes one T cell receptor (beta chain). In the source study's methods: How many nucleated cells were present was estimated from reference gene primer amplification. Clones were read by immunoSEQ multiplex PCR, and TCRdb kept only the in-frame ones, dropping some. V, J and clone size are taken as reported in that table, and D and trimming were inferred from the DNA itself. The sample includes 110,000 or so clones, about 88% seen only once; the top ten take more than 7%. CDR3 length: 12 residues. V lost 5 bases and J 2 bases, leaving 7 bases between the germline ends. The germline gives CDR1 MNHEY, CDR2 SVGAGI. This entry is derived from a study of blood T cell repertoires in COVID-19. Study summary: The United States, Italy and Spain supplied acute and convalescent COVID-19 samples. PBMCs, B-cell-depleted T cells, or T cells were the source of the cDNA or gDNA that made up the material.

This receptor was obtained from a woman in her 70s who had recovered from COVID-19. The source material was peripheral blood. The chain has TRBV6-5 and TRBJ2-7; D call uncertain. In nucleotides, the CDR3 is TGTGCCAGCAGTCCCGCGCCCTACGAGCAGTACTTC. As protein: CASSPAPYEQYF.